Listed below are T cell receptor beta chains from one sample, sequenced in a study of T cell responses to AZD1222 COVID-19 vaccine. Clones were read by immunoSEQ multiplex PCR, and TCRdb kept only the in-frame ones, dropping some. The table shows 130,000 to 150,000 clones, with approximately 90% occurring only once. This specimen consisted of peripheral blood, obtained 28 days after the second AZD1222 dose. Receptors were obtained from an adult who received the AZD1222 COVID-19 vaccine. Each CDR3 is given with its conserved first and last residue. D genes are given only for firm matches. Expanded clones get a size class; other rows say once, few or many, or leave the size out.

D,J,size,V,CDR3,DNA
TRBD1,TRBJ1-5,-,TRBV6-6,CASSIDGTDSNQPQHF,TGTGCCAGCAGTATAGATGGGACAGATAGCAATCAGCCCCAGCATTTT
-,TRBJ1-1,-,TRBV13,CASSRTGTLNTEAFF,TGTGCCAGCAGCAGAACCGGGACACTGAACACTGAAGCTTTCTTT
-,TRBJ2-5,-,TRBV7-9,CASSSEPGTQYF,TGTGCCAGCAGCTCGGAGCCCGGGACCCAGTACTTC
-,TRBJ2-5,-,TRBV5-4,CASSFSRAEETQYF,TGTGCCAGCAGCTTTTCGAGAGCGGAAGAGACCCAGTACTTC
-,TRBJ1-3,-,TRBV6-1,CASSELEGGNTIYF,TGTGCCAGCAGTGAGTTGGAGGGTGGAAACACCATATATTTT
-,TRBJ2-3,-,TRBV28,CASSSVTQSDTQYF,TGTGCCAGCAGTTCGGTGACTCAGTCTGATACGCAGTATTTT
-,TRBJ1-3,-,TRBV5-1,CASSLGSGAGNTIYF,TGCGCCAGCAGCTTGGGATCAGGGGCTGGAAACACCATATATTTT
-,TRBJ1-1,-,TRBV6-4,CASSRDSSLNTEAFF,TGTGCCAGCAGCCGTGACAGTTCCCTGAACACTGAAGCTTTCTTT
TRBD1,TRBJ1-2,-,TRBV2,CASGGQGSNYGYTF,TGTGCCAGCGGAGGACAGGGATCGAACTATGGCTACACCTTC
TRBD1,TRBJ1-5,-,TRBV9,CASSEGQGNQPQHF,TGTGCCAGCAGCGAGGGACAGGGGAATCAGCCCCAGCATTTT
TRBD1,TRBJ1-2,-,TRBV9,CASSTRTGAIIGYTF,TGTGCCAGCAGCACTCGGACAGGGGCCATTATCGGCTACACCTTC
-,TRBJ1-5,-,TRBV28,CASSLRGQPQHF,TGTGCCAGCAGTTTGAGGGGGCAGCCCCAGCATTTT
TRBD1,TRBJ1-6,-,TRBV18,CASSRYSGDRSSYNSPLHF,TGTGCCAGCTCCCGTTATTCTGGGGACAGGAGCTCCTATAATTCACCCCTCCACTTT
-,TRBJ1-2,-,TRBV19,CASSRQELLRGYTF,TGTGCCAGTAGTCGACAGGAACTCCTTAGGGGCTACACCTTC
-,TRBJ1-1,-,TRBV5-5,CASSLQALNTEAFF,TGTGCCAGCAGCTTGCAGGCCCTGAACACTGAAGCTTTCTTT
TRBD1,TRBJ2-5,-,TRBV13,CASSSQGLSVYF,TGTGCCAGCAGCTCACAGGGGCTGTCCGTCTACTTC
-,TRBJ1-4,-,TRBV7-9,CASSFGQLESEKLFF,TGTGCCAGCAGCTTTGGACAGCTCGAATCTGAAAAACTGTTTTTT
TRBD1,TRBJ1-4,-,TRBV19,CASSSLDRGPEKLFF,TGTGCCAGTAGTAGCCTCGACAGGGGGCCTGAAAAACTGTTTTTT
-,TRBJ2-1,once,TRBV27,CASSLWLASNEQFF,TGTGCCAGCAGTTTGTGGCTAGCGAGCAATGAGCAGTTCTTC
-,TRBJ1-1,-,TRBV18,CASTPRRGALGDTEAFF,TGTGCCAGCACACCAAGAAGGGGCGCCTTGGGAGACACTGAAGCTTTCTTT
-,TRBJ1-4,-,TRBV5-8,CASSHLGEKLFF,TGTGCCAGCAGCCACCTTGGGGAAAAACTGTTTTTT
-,TRBJ2-5,-,TRBV11-3,CASSLGGLETQYF,TGTGCCAGCAGCTTAGGCGGGCTTGAGACCCAGTACTTC
-,TRBJ1-1,-,TRBV29-1,CSVRDQMNTEAFF,TGCAGCGTAAGGGACCAAATGAACACTGAAGCTTTCTTT
-,TRBJ1-5,few,TRBV2,CASQGGGGQPQHF,TGTGCCAGCCAAGGTGGGGGTGGACAGCCCCAGCATTTT
-,TRBJ1-1,-,TRBV3-1/TRBV3-2,CASSPLGTEAFF,TGTGCCAGCAGCCCCCTGGGCACTGAAGCTTTCTTT
-,TRBJ2-5,-,TRBV11-2,CASSPQETQYF,TGTGCCAGCAGCCCGCAAGAGACCCAGTACTTC
TRBD1,TRBJ1-2,once,TRBV4-1,CASSQDLRQGYGYTF,TGCGCCAGCAGCCAAGATCTCCGACAGGGCTATGGCTACACCTTC
-,TRBJ1-1,-,TRBV5-1,CASKGHPMGAEAFF,TGCGCCAGCAAGGGGCACCCGATGGGGGCTGAAGCTTTCTTT
-,TRBJ1-1,-,TRBV21-1,CASRFTGGRAFF,TGTGCCAGCAGGTTCACAGGGGGCAGAGCTTTCTTT
-,TRBJ2-2,once,TRBV11-1,CASSLVSHLTGELFF,TGTGCCAGCAGCTTAGTCTCACACTTAACCGGGGAGCTGTTTTTT
-,TRBJ2-2,-,TRBV25-1,CASSSYRDTGELFF,TGTGCCAGCAGTTCTTACAGGGACACCGGGGAGCTGTTTTTT
TRBD1,TRBJ2-7,-,TRBV6-6,CASGQGSALYEQYF,TGTGCCAGCGGACAGGGGTCGGCCCTATACGAGCAGTACTTC
-,TRBJ1-6,-,TRBV4-2,CASSQGQNQFIIQPLHF,TGTGCCAGCAGCCAAGGACAGAACCAATTTATAATTCAACCCCTCCACTTT
TRBD1,TRBJ2-3,-,TRBV27,CASSFAGGRGGSTDTQYF,TGTGCCAGCAGTTTCGCAGGGGGCCGTGGCGGTAGCACAGATACGCAGTATTTT
-,TRBJ1-3,-,TRBV10-2,CASSDHQPSSGNTIYF,TGCGCCAGCAGTGATCACCAGCCGAGCTCTGGAAACACCATATATTTT
-,TRBJ2-2,once,TRBV2,CASSGRLRQKTGELFF,TGTGCCAGCAGTGGGAGACTCCGACAGAAGACCGGGGAGCTGTTTTTT
TRBD1,TRBJ2-7,-,TRBV7-3,CASSTGTGGPPYEQYF,TGTGCCAGCAGCACCGGGACAGGGGGACCTCCCTACGAGCAGTACTTC
-,TRBJ2-1,-,TRBV24-1,CATSDGGTRLNEQFF,TGTGCCACCAGTGACGGCGGGACTCGGCTCAATGAGCAGTTCTTC
-,TRBJ1-2,-,TRBV28,CASSLGGYYGYTF,TGTGCCAGCAGTTTGGGCGGCTATTATGGCTACACCTTC